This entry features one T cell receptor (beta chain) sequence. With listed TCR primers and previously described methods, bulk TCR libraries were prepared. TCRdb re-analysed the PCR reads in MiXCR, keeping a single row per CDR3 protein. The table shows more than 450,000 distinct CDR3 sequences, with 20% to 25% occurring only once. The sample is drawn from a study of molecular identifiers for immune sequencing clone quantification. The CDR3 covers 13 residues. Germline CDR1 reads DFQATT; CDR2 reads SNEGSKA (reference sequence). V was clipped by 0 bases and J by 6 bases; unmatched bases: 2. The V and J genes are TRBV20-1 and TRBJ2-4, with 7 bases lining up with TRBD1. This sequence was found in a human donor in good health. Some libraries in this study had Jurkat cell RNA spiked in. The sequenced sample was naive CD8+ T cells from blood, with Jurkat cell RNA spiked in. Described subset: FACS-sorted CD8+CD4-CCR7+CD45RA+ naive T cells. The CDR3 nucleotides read TGCAGTGCTAGAGACCGGGACAGAAACATTCAGTACTTC. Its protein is CSARDRDRNIQYF.